The rows below give T cell receptor beta chains drawn from one sample of a study of OX40 agonist ivuxolimab in advanced cancers. TCRdb's copy holds only in-frame clones and misses some; the assay was immunoSEQ multiplex PCR. Found here are tens of thousands of clones, 75% to 85% of them singletons; the top ten hold approximately 0.57%. The sequenced sample was CD4+ or CD8+ T cells sorted from blood, obtained in a trial of the OX40 agonist ivuxolimab. All receptors come from an adult with an advanced solid tumor such as melanoma, head and neck, liver or kidney cancer. The CDR3 runs from the conserved cysteine through the conserved F or W. A clone size is listed for some rows: how often the clone was seen (once, few, many), or a class if it is expanded.

v_call clone_size cdr3_aa
TRBV4-1 NA CASSQYSGGGGYGYTF
TRBV12-5 NA CASGRGLAGTYEQYF
TRBV5-5 NA CASSLEWGAGYTF
TRBV6-5 NA CASSYSPGGSADTQYF
TRBV25-1 NA CASSEIGHTGELFF
TRBV14 NA CASSHPADRSSGANVLTF
TRBV29-1 NA CSGGQGSNTGELFF
TRBV18 NA CASSAGTGTEKYF
TRBV25-1 NA CASAPGGRPGSPLHF
TRBV7-9 NA CASSLNSNYGYTF
TRBV5-4 NA CASRVGLAGGNTGELFF
TRBV30 NA CAWSTWGGGEKLFF
TRBV7-9 NA CASSQTVPQETQYF
TRBV11-2 NA CASSLGDSRNQPQHF
TRBV25-1 NA CASSGTRGGNEKLFF
TRBV18 NA CASSPVSPRGTEAFF
TRBV6-6 NA CASSRQGGGYEQYF
TRBV27 NA CASGAGTSYGYTF
TRBV2 NA CASELGGAGNQPQHF
TRBV7-8 NA CASSVGQGQETQYF
TRBV6-6 NA CASSYQAGGQNEQFF
TRBV18 NA CASSPQSATAGSYEQYF
TRBV6-4 NA CASRTGEKRSSNQPQHF
TRBV4-1 NA CASSQGQRGRGETQYF
TRBV19 NA CASRHTGPGTEAFF
TRBV6-5 NA CASRGASEGTDTQYF
TRBV9 NA CASSPSGTSGASGTQYF
TRBV30 NA CAWSKTGNQPQHF
TRBV28 NA CASSRRTSGGIRETQYF
TRBV30 NA CAWSVSRGSGRSNTGELFF
TRBV7-2 NA CASSLEARANSPLHF
TRBV7-3 NA CASSLLGETQYF
TRBV18 NA CASSPPGRQRETQYF
TRBV29-1 NA CSVSRAHEQYF
TRBV7-2 once CASSRSAQGSAGNTIYF
TRBV30 few CAWSTLGGPGSPLHF
TRBV7-2 NA CASSLGQVGYEQYF
TRBV2 NA CASSPGQMYSNQPQHF
TRBV7-9 NA CASSLVWARRETQYF
TRBV10-1 NA CASSWDVGRETQYF
TRBV5-4 NA CASSLGAGADTQYF
TRBV19 NA CASSIPTGNNEKLFF
TRBV25-1 once CASSSQGAYTQYF